This T cell receptor (beta chain) was observed in a study of shared clonotypes between healthy human individuals. Study conclusions and caveats: Despite large depth, sorted-subset datasets appeared incompletely sequenced. Around 5% was the fraction of naive CD4 clonotypes found shared across several donors.

A split of CD4+ cells into CD45RA+ naive and CD45RA-negative memory subsets was performed. This clone was seen a single time. No antigen is known for it. The data were produced by immunoSEQ multiplex PCR, yet TCRdb's version contains in-frame clones alone and is incomplete. Altogether about 1.5 million clones are present, 98% being singletons, with the ten largest covering about 0.4%. The sequencing input was naive CD4+ T cells sorted from blood. Subset: CD45RA+ positively selected. The sequence came from a man aged 25 to 40 in good health.

CDR3 in amino acids: CSVGFQANTGELFF. The CDR3 DNA follows: TGCAGCGTTGGTTTCCAGGCGAACACCGGGGAGCTGTTTTTT. This chain connects TRBV29-1 to TRBJ2-2, with D unresolved. The CDR3 length is 14 residues. V was cut by 4 bases and J by 0 bases, with 9 bases left in between. The germline CDR1 and CDR2 sequences are SQVTM and ANQGSEA.